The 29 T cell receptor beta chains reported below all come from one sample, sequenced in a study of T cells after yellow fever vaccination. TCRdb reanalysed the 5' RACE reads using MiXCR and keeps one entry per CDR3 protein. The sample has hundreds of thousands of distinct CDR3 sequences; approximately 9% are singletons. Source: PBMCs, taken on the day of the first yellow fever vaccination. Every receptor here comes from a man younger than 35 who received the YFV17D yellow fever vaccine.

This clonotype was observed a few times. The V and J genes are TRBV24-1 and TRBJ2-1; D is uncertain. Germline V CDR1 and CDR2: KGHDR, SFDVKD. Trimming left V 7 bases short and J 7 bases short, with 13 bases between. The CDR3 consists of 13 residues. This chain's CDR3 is CATSQIGGNEQFF. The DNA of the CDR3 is TGTGCCACCAGCCAAATAGGTGGGAATGAGCAGTTCTTC.

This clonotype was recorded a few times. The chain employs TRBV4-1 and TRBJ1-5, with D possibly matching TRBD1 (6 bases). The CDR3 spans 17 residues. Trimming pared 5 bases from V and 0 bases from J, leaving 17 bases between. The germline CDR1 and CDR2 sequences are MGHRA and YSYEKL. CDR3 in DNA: TGCGCCAGCAGCATCCGTCCAGGGGAGTATAGCAATCAGCCCCAGCATTTT. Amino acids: CASSIRPGEYSNQPQHF.

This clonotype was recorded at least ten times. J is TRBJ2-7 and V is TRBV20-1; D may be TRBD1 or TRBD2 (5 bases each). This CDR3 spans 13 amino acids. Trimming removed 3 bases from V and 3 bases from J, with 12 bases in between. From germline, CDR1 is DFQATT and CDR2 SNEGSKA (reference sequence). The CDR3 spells CSASSRDGYEQYV. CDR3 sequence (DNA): TGCAGTGCTAGTTCTCGGGACGGCTACGAGCAGTACGTC.

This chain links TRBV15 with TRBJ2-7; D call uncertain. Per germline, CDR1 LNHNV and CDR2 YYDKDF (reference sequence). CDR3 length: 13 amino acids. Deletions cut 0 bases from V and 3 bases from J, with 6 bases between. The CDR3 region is CATSRDMDYEQYV. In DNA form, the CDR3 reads TGTGCCACCAGCAGAGATATGGACTACGAGCAGTACGTC.

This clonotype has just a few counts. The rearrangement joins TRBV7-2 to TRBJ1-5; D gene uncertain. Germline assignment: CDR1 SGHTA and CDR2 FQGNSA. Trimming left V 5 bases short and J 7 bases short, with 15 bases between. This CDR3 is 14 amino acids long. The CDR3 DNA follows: TGTGCCAGCAGCCCGGACCGGGTCCGGCAGCCCCAGCATTTT. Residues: CASSPDRVRQPQHF.

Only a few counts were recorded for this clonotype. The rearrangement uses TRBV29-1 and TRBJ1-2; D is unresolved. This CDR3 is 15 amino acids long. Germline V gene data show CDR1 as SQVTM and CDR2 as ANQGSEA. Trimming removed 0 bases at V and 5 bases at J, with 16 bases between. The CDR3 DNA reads TGCAGCGTTGAAGATTCGTGGACGGAGATTTATGGCTACACCTTC. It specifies CSVEDSWTEIYGYTF. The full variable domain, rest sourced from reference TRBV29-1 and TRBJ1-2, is SAVISQKPSRDICQRGTSLTIQCQVDSQVTMMFWYRQQPGQSLTLIATANQGSEATYESGFVIDKFPISRPNLTFSTLTVSNMSPEDSSIYLCSVEDSWTEIYGYTFGSGTRLTVV.

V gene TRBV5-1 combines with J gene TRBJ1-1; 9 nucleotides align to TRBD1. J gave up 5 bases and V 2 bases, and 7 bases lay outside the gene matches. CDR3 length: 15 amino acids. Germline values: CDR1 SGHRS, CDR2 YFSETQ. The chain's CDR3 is CASSLQGAELTEAFF. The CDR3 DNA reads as TGCGCCAGCAGCTTACAGGGGGCGGAATTGACTGAAGCTTTCTTT.

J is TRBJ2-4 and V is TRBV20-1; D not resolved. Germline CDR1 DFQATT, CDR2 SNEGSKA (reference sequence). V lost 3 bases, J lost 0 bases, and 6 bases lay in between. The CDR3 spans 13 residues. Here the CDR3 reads CSARYLAKNIQYF. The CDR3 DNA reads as TGCAGTGCTAGGTATCTAGCCAAAAACATTCAGTACTTC.

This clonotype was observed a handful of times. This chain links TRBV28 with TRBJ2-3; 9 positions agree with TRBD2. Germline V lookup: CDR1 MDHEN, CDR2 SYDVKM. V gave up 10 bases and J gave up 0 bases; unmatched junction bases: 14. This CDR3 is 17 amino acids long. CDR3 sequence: CATLGIWLAGSTDTQYF. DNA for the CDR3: TGTGCCACCCTAGGGATTTGGCTAGCGGGGAGCACAGATACGCAGTATTTT.

The CDR3 bases are TGTGCCAGCAGCCTTGGGACAGGGGGACAGTCACCCCTCCACTTT. This sequence encodes CASSLGTGGQSPLHF. This chain joins TRBV14 and TRBJ1-6; TRBD1 matches at 11 bases. The V gene's germline CDR1 is SGHDN and CDR2 FVKESK. With V trimmed by 4 bases and J by 10 bases, 6 bases remained unmatched. CDR3 length: 15 amino acids.

CDR3 nucleotides: TGCGCCAGCAGCTTGGCCGGGGCAGGACAAGAGACCCAGTACTTC. It is translated as CASSLAGAGQETQYF. This chain connects TRBV5-1 to TRBJ2-5; D could derive from TRBD1 or TRBD2 (5 bases each). The germline V and J ends were trimmed by 0 bases and 2 bases, with 11 bases remaining between them. Germline V gene lookup returns CDR1 SGHRS and CDR2 YFSETQ. The CDR3 has 15 amino acids.

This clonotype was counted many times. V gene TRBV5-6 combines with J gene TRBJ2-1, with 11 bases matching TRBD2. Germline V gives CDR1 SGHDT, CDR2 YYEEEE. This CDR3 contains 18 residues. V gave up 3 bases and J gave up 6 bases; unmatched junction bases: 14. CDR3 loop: CASSSQLAGALRVNEQFF. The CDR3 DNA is TGTGCCAGCAGCTCCCAACTAGCGGGGGCGCTACGGGTCAATGAGCAGTTCTTC.

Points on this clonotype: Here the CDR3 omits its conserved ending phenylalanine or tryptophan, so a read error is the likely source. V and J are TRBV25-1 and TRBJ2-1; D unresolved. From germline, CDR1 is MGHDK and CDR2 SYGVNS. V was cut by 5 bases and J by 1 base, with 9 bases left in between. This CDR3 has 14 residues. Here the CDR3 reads CASSTHGSYNEQFS. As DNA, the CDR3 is TGTGCCAGCAGTACCCACGGGTCCTACAATGAGCAGTTCTCC.

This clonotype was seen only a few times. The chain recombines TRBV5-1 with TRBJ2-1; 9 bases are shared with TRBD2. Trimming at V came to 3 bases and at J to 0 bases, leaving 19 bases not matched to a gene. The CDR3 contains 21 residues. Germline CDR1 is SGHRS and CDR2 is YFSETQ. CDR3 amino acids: CASSSPGSGGPADPSYNEQFF. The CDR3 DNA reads TGCGCCAGCAGCTCCCCTGGGAGCGGGGGGCCAGCGGATCCCTCCTACAATGAGCAGTTCTTC.

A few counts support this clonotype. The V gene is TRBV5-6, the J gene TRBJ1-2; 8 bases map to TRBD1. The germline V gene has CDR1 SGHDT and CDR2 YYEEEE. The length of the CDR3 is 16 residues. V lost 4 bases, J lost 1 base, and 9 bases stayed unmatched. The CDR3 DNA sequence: TGTGCCAGCAGCGCCCCGGGACAGGCGATTAACTATGGCTACACCTTC. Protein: CASSAPGQAINYGYTF.

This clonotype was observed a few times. In DNA, the CDR3 is TGTGCCAGCAGCTCCTCGCCTCTAGCGGGGGGTCTTACGCAGTATTTT. The encoded protein is CASSSSPLAGGLTQYF. The chain employs TRBV7-9 and TRBJ2-3; 11 bases match TRBD2. CDR3 length: 16 residues. The germline gives CDR1 SEHNR, CDR2 FQNEAQ (reference sequence). Losses at the gene ends were 4 bases for V and 8 bases for J; bases not matched to a gene: 11.

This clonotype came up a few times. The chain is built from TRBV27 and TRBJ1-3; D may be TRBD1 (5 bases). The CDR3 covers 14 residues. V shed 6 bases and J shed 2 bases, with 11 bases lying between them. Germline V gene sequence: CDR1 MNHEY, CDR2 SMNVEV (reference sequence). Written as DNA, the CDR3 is TGTGCCAGCAGGGGGCTAGGGGCTGGAAACACCATATATTTT. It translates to CASRGLGAGNTIYF.

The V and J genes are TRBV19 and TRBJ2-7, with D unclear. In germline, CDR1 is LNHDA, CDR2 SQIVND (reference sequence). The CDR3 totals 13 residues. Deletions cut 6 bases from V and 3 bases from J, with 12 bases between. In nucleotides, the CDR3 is TGTGCCAGTAGGCAAGGTCCCCTCTACGAGCAGTACTTC. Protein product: CASRQGPLYEQYF.

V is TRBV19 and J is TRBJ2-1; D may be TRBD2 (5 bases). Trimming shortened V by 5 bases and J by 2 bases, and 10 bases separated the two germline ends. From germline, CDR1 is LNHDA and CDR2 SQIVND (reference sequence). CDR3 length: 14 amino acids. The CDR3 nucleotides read TGTGCCAGTAGTTTCAGGACTCCCTACAATGAGCAGTTCTTC. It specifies CASSFRTPYNEQFF.

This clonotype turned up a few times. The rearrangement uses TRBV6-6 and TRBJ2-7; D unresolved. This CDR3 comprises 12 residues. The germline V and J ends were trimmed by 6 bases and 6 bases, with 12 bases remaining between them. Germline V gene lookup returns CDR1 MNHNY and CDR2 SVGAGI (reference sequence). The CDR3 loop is CASSKEAVEQYF. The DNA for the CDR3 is TGTGCCAGCAGCAAAGAGGCAGTCGAGCAGTACTTC.

CDR3 sequence (DNA): TGTGCCAGCAGCCAAAAGGGATTTTCTTCAGATACGCAGTATTTT. It codes for CASSQKGFSSDTQYF. The V call is TRBV7-2, the J call TRBJ2-3; D uncertain. CDR3 length: 15 residues. Deletions cut 5 bases from V and 4 bases from J, with 16 bases between. Looked up from germline, CDR1 is SGHTA and CDR2 is FQGNSA.

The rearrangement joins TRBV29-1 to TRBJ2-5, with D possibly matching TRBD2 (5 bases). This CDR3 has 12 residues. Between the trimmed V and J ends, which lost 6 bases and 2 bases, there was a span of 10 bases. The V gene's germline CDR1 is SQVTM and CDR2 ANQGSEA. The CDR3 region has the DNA TGCAGCGTGTGCCGGGATCAAGAGACCCAGTACTTC. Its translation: CSVCRDQETQYF.

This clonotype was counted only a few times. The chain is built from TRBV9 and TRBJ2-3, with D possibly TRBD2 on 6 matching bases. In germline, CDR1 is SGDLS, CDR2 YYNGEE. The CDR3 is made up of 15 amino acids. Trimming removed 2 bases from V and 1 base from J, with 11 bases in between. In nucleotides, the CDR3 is TGTGCCAGCAGCGTCGTGGCTAGCGGCACAGATACGCAGTATTTT. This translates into CASSVVASGTDTQYF. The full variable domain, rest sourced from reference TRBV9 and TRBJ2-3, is DSGVTQTPKHLITATGQRVTLRCSPRSGDLSVYWYQQSLDQGLQFLIQYYNGEERAKGNILERFSAQQFPDLHSELNLSSLELGDSALYFCASSVVASGTDTQYFGPGTRLTVL.

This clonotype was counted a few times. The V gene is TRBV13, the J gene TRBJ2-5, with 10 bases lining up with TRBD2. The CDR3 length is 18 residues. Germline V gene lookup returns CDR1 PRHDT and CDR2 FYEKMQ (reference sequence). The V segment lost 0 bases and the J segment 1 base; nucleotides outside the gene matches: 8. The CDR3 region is CASSLGRLAGRRQETQYF. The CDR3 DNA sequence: TGTGCCAGCAGCTTAGGCCGACTAGCGGGTCGACGCCAAGAGACCCAGTACTTC. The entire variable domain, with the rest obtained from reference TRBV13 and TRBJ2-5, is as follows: AAGVIQSPRHLIKEKRETATLKCYPIPRHDTVYWYQQGPGQDPQFLISFYEKMQSDKGSIPDRFSAQQFSDYHSELNMSSLELGDSALYFCASSLGRLAGRRQETQYFGPGTRLLVL.

CDR3 sequence (DNA): TGTGCCAGCAGCTTAGCGGACGGTAGCAATCAGCCCCAGCATTTT. It specifies CASSLADGSNQPQHF. The chain uses TRBV7-6 and TRBJ1-5; D is unclear. V lost 0 bases, J lost 0 bases, and 6 bases lay in between. Germline loops: CDR1 SGHVS, CDR2 FNYEAQ. The CDR3 has 15 residues.

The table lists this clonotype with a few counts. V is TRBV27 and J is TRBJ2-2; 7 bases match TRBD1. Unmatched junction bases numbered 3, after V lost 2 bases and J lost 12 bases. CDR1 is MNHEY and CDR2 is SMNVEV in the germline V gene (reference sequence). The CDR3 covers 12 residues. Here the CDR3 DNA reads TGTGCCAGCAGTTTAGTACAGGGGAAGCTGTTTTTT. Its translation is CASSLVQGKLFF.

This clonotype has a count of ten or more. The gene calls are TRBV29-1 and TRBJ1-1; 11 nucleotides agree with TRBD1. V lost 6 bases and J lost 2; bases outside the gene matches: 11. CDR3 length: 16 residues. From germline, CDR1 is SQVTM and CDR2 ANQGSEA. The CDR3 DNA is TGCAGCGTCGGACCCGAGGACAGGGGGCAAAACACTGAAGCTTTCTTT. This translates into CSVGPEDRGQNTEAFF.

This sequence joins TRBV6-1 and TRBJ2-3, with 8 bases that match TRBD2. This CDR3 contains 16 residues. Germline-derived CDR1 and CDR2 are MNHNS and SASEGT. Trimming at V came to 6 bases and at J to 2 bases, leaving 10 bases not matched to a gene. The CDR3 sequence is CASSPRGGPPTDTQYF. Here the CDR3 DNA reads TGTGCCAGCAGCCCTCGGGGGGGCCCCCCCACAGATACGCAGTATTTT.

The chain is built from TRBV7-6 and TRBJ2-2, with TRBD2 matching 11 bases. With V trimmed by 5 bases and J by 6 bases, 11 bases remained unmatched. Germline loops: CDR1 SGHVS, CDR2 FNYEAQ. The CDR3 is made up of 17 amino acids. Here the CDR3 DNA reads TGTGCCAGCAGCCCGCCCGGGACTAGCGGTGTCCCCGGGGAGCTGTTTTTT. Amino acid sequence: CASSPPGTSGVPGELFF.